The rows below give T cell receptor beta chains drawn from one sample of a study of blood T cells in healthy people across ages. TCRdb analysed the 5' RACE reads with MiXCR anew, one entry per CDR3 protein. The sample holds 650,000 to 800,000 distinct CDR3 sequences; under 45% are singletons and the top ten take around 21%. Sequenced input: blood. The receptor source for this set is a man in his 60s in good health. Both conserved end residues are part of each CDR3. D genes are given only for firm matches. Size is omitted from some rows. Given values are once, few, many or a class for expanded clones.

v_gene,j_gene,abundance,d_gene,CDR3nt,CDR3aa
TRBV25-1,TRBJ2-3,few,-,TGTGCCAGCAGTGAATCGGGGAAAGCGGGAGATACGCAGTATTTT,CASSESGKAGDTQYF
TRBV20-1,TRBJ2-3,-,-,TGCAGTGCTAGAGGGGACTTCCGCACAGATACGCAGTATTTT,CSARGDFRTDTQYF
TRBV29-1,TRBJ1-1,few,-,TGCAGCGTGAGATGGGACGGTGAAGCTTTCTTT,CSVRWDGEAFF
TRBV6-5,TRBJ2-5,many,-,TGTGCCAGCAGTGGATTAGAGACCCAGTACTTC,CASSGLETQYF
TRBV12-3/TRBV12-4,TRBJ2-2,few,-,TGTGCCAGCAAAAACGACTGGGACACCGGGGAGCTGTTTTTT,CASKNDWDTGELFF
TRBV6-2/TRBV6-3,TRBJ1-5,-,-,TGTGCCAGCAGTCGGGCAGGGATCCAGCCCCAGCATTTT,CASSRAGIQPQHF
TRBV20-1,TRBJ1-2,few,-,TGCAGTGCTAGATGCGGAGATGGCTACACCTTC,CSARCGDGYTF
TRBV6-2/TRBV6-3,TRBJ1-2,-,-,TGTGCCAGCATCAAAAGCAGGGACTATGGCTACACCTTC,CASIKSRDYGYTF
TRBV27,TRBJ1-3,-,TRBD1,TGTACCAGCAGCCGGACAGGGGTCTGGGAAGGAAACACCATATATTTT,CTSSRTGVWEGNTIYF
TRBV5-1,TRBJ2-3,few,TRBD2,TGCGCCAGCAGCTTGGGGGCTAGCGGGGGAATTTTGCGCGGCACAGATACGCAGTATTTT,CASSLGASGGILRGTDTQYF
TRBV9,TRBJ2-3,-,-,TGTGCCAGCACCACTGACATACACACAGATACGCAGTATTTT,CASTTDIHTDTQYF
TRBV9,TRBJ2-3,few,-,TGTGCCAGCAGCGTAGTGGGGAGGACGGGAGATACGCAGTATTTT,CASSVVGRTGDTQYF
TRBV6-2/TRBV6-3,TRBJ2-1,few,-,TGTGCCAGCAGCTCAGACTTGTTACGAGAGCAGTTCTTC,CASSSDLLREQFF
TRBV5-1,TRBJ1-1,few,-,TGCGCCAGCAGCTTGGATGCGCGCACTGAAGCTTTCTTT,CASSLDARTEAFF
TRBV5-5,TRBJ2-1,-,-,TGTGCCAGCAGTTCAGGGACTCTGGAGGGGTACAATGAGCAGTTCTTC,CASSSGTLEGYNEQFF
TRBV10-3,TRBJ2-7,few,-,TGTGCCATCAGCGACTCCTCTTCCTACGAGCAGTACTTC,CAISDSSSYEQYF
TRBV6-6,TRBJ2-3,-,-,TGTGCCAGCAGTTACGACGATACGCAGTATTTT,CASSYDDTQYF
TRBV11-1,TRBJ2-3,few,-,TGTGCCAGCAGCTTAGCGCGGGGCCTAGCCCCAGATACGCAGTATTTT,CASSLARGLAPDTQYF
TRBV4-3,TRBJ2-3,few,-,TGCGCCAGCAGCCAAGATACCATAAGCACAGATACGCAGTATTTT,CASSQDTISTDTQYF
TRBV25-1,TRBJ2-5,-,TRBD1,TGTGCCAGCAGTGGCCGGGACAGGGCGAGGGAGACCCAGTACTTC,CASSGRDRARETQYF
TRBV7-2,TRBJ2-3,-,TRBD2,TGTGCCAGCAGCTTAGGGGGGACTAGCGGGGGGTGTACGCAGTATTTT,CASSLGGTSGGCTQYF
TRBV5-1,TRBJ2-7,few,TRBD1,TGCGCCAGCAGCGAGGGGGCCCACGAGCAGTACTTC,CASSEGAHEQYF
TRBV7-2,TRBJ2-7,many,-,TGTGCCAGCAGCTTAGGGGCTAGCTCCTACGAGCAGTACTTC,CASSLGASSYEQYF
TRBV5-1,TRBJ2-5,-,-,TGCGCCAGCAGCCCTAATCACGAAACGTGGGAGACCCAGTACTTC,CASSPNHETWETQYF
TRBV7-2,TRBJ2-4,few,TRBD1,TGTGCCAGCAGCTTAGACCAGGGGGCTGGCATTCAGTACTTC,CASSLDQGAGIQYF
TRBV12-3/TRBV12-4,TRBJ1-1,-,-,TGTGCCAGCAGTCCCATCAGGGTAAACACTGAAGCTTTCTTT,CASSPIRVNTEAFF
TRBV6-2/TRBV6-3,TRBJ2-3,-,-,TGTGCCAGCAGTTACGCCGGCCTCGGGACAGATACGCAGTATTTT,CASSYAGLGTDTQYF
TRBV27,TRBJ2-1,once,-,TGTGCCAGCGAGACCGGCAGGACCTACAATGAGCAGTTCTTC,CASETGRTYNEQFF
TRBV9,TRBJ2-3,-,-,TGTGCCAGCAGCCATGGGGGGGCAAGCACAGATACGCAGTATTTT,CASSHGGASTDTQYF